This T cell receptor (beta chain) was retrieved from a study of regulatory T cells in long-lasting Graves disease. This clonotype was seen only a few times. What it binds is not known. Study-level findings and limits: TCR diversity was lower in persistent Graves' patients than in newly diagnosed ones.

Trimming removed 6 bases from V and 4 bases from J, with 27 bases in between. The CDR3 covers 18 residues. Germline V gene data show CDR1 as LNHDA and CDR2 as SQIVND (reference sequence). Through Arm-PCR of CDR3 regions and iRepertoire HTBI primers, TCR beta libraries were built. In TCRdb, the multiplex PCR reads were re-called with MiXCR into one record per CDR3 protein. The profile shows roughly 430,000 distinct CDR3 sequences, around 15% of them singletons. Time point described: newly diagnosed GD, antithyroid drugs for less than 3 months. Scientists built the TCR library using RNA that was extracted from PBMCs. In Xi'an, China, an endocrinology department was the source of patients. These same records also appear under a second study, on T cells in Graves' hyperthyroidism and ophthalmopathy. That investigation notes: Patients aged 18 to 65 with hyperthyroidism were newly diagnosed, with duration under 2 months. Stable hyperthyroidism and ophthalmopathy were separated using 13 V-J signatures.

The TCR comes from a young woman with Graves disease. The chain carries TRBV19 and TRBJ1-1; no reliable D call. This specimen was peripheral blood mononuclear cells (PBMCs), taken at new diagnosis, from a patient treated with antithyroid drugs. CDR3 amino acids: CASSFWSDRLLPGTEAFF. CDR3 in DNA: TGTGCCAGTAGCTTTTGGTCCGATCGATTACTTCCGGGCACTGAAGCTTTCTTT.